Presented here are 22 T cell receptor beta chains from one specimen sequenced in a study of spatial heterogeneity in lung cancer. Whole-study findings and limits: Expanded alpha and beta TCR counts within tumors tracked tumor mutation counts.

For these TCRs, the target antigens are not known. Time point specified: sample taken at primary tumor resection. TCRdb fed the 5' RACE reads into MiXCR, producing one record per CDR3 protein. This table has about 13,000 distinct CDR3 sequences, about 4.6% appearing once. This specimen consisted of lung tumor tissue, obtained at surgery. The origin of the receptors is a male donor with early-stage non-small cell lung cancer.

This clonotype was observed a handful of times. CDR3 DNA: TGTGCCAGCAGTTGGACAGGGGAAAGACAGTTCTTC. This translates into CASSWTGERQFF. This chain joins TRBV14 and TRBJ2-1, with 9 bases aligning to TRBD1. Germline-derived CDR1 and CDR2 are SGHDN and FVKESK. Germline trimming cut 6 bases from V and 13 bases from J; bases unmatched to any gene: 7. This CDR3 spans 12 amino acids.

In the case of this clonotype: No conserved phenylalanine or tryptophan is present at the end of the CDR3, so a read error is the likely explanation. In DNA, the CDR3 is TGTGCCAGCAGCTTAGTAGGGGGCAATTCGTCAGATACGCAGTATTCT. Protein sequence: CASSLVGGNSSDTQYS. V is TRBV7-9 and J is TRBJ2-3; 7 nucleotides line up with TRBD1. Germline V CDR1 and CDR2: SEHNR, FQNEAQ (reference sequence). The CDR3 totals 16 residues. V dropped 1 base and J dropped 4; count of bases not matched to a gene: 8.

This clonotype was found many times. The chain carries TRBV7-8 and TRBJ2-7, with a possible D match to TRBD2 (6 bases). Deletions cut 0 bases from V and 7 bases from J, with 16 bases between. The CDR3 is made up of 15 amino acids. In germline, CDR1 is SGHVS, CDR2 FQNEAQ. The CDR3 nucleotides are TGTGCCAGCAGCTTAGCGCCCGGGATGGCGGGAGAGCAGTACTTC. It codes for CASSLAPGMAGEQYF.

The chain has TRBV30 and TRBJ1-5; a possible D gene is TRBD1 (6 bases). Trimming pared 1 base from V and 2 bases from J, leaving 18 bases between. The CDR3 extends over 17 amino acids. Germline V gives CDR1 GTSNPN, CDR2 SVGIG (reference sequence). CDR3 bases: TGTGCCTGGAGTGGGCTCTCAGGGGAAGTGCGCAATCAGCCCCAGCATTTT. Translating it yields CAWSGLSGEVRNQPQHF.

The table lists this clonotype with many counts. The gene calls are TRBV13 and TRBJ2-5; 9 bases fit TRBD1. The V gene end was trimmed by 3 bases and the J gene end by 4 bases; junction bases not matched to a gene: 6. CDR1 and CDR2 (germline): PRHDT, FYEKMQ (reference sequence). The CDR3 is 15 amino acids. Here the CDR3 reads CASSFTRTGAETQYF. The CDR3 DNA is TGTGCCAGCAGCTTCACCCGGACAGGGGCAGAGACCCAGTACTTC.

This clonotype was seen ten or more times. This chain uses TRBV5-1 with TRBJ2-7, with D maybe TRBD1 (6 bases). This CDR3 is built from 12 residues. Trimming stripped 4 bases from V and 5 bases from J, with 10 bases between. The germline V gene encodes CDR1 SGHRS and CDR2 YFSETQ. Here the CDR3 DNA reads TGCGCCAGCAGCGAAACAGGGAACGAGCAGTACTTC. Encoded protein: CASSETGNEQYF.

This clonotype was seen many times. The chain couples TRBV10-3 to TRBJ1-6, with D hard to call. Germline loops: CDR1 ENHRY, CDR2 SYGVKD. V was clipped by 3 bases and J by 6 bases, with 6 bases between them. The CDR3 contains 13 residues. The CDR3 sequence: CAISEGSNSPLHF. DNA of the CDR3: TGTGCCATCAGTGAAGGCTCTAATTCACCCCTCCACTTT.

This clonotype turned up a few times. V usage is TRBV27 and J usage is TRBJ1-5; no definite D call. CDR3 length: 15 amino acids. Germline-derived CDR1 and CDR2 are MNHEY and SMNVEV (reference sequence). Between the trimmed V and J ends, which lost 3 bases and 1 base, there was a span of 10 bases. The CDR3 DNA sequence: TGTGCCAGCAGTTTGGGTCCGTCAAGCAATCAGCCCCAGCATTTT. Translation: CASSLGPSSNQPQHF.

The chain recombines TRBV11-1 with TRBJ2-4; D might be TRBD1 (6 bases). The CDR3 covers 17 residues. The V gene's germline CDR1 is SGHAT and CDR2 FQDESV (reference sequence). V was cut by 5 bases and J by 0 bases, with 17 bases left in between. DNA for the CDR3: TGTGCCAGCAGCCCAGGGGTATCGGCCCTAGCCAAAAACATTCAGTACTTC. Amino acids: CASSPGVSALAKNIQYF. The full variable domain, in which reference TRBV11-1 and TRBJ2-4 provide the parts outside the CDR3, is EAEVAQSPRYKITEKSQAVAFWCDPISGHATLYWYRQILGQGPELLVQFQDESVVDDSQLPKDRFSAERLKGVDSTLKIQPAELGDSAMYLCASSPGVSALAKNIQYFGAGTRLSVL.

By proportion, this clonotype is medium-sized. The chain combines TRBV4-3 with TRBJ2-3; 12 bases are a match to TRBD2. Losses at the gene ends were 2 bases for V and 3 bases for J; bases not matched to a gene: 6. The CDR3 contains 17 residues. Per germline, CDR1 LGHNA and CDR2 YSLEER. This CDR3 is CASSQRQTSGGTDTQYF. CDR3 DNA sequence: TGCGCCAGCAGCCAACGACAGACTAGCGGGGGAACAGATACGCAGTATTTT.

The chain recombines TRBV29-1 with TRBJ1-2; 10 positions agree with TRBD1. The CDR3 sequence is 11 residues long. The germline CDR1 and CDR2 sequences are SQVTM and ANQGSEA. The V and J ends lost 4 bases and 7 bases, in that order; junction bases with no gene match: 0. CDR3 DNA: TGCAGCGTTGGGGACAGGGGTGGCTACACCTTC. The encoded protein is CSVGDRGGYTF.

Many counts were recorded for this clonotype. The rearrangement links TRBV20-1 to TRBJ2-7; D not resolved. From germline, CDR1 is DFQATT and CDR2 SNEGSKA (reference sequence). CDR3 length: 12 residues. Trimming cost V 3 bases and J 4 bases, with 10 bases left between them. This CDR3 is CSASAEMYEQYF. CDR3 nucleotide sequence: TGCAGTGCTAGTGCGGAGATGTACGAGCAGTACTTC.

Ten or more counts support this clonotype. This rearrangement joins TRBV29-1 to TRBJ1-2; D is undetermined. The CDR3 length is 11 residues. Germline CDR1 and CDR2: SQVTM and ANQGSEA. The CDR3 bases are TGCAGTATTCGGACCTATAACGGCTACACCTTC. It yields the protein CSIRTYNGYTF.

The table lists this clonotype with a few counts. The gene calls are TRBV4-2 and TRBJ2-7, with TRBD2 as a possible D gene (6 bases). Looked up from germline, CDR1 is LGHNA and CDR2 is YNFKEQ. Trimming left V 1 base short and J 5 bases short, with 12 bases between. This CDR3 is 14 amino acids long. In DNA, the CDR3 is TGTGCCAGCAGCCAAGCCGGGACTTCCCACGAGCAGTACTTC. Translating it yields CASSQAGTSHEQYF.

This clonotype came up many times. V and J are TRBV29-1 and TRBJ2-3, with D hard to call. This CDR3 contains 14 residues. The germline V gene encodes CDR1 SQVTM and CDR2 ANQGSEA. V was shortened by 0 bases and J by 4 bases, with 11 bases between the two germline ends. The CDR3 here is CSVEDRVVPDTQYF. CDR3 coding DNA: TGCAGCGTTGAAGATCGGGTTGTCCCAGATACGCAGTATTTT.

In its sample, this clonotype was seen many times. This chain uses TRBV20-1 with TRBJ1-2; D is undetermined. This CDR3 is built from 12 residues. Trimming left V 6 bases short and J 6 bases short, with 14 bases between. Per germline, CDR1 DFQATT and CDR2 SNEGSKA (reference sequence). CDR3 in DNA: TGCAGTGCCTACTGGGATTTCGATGGCTACACCTTC. Residues: CSAYWDFDGYTF.

In its sample, this clonotype was seen many times. The V call is TRBV4-3, the J call TRBJ1-2; D not resolved. CDR1 LGHNA and CDR2 YSLEER come from the germline V gene. Trimming removed 0 bases at V and 2 bases at J, with 10 bases between. The CDR3 covers 15 residues. CDR3 in DNA: TGCGCCAGCAGCCAAGATGCCACATTGAACTATGGCTACACCTTC. Protein product: CASSQDATLNYGYTF.

The chain couples TRBV20-1 to TRBJ1-2; weak D call: TRBD1 (5 bases). The CDR3 is 10 residues long. Germline loops: CDR1 DFQATT, CDR2 SNEGSKA (reference sequence). V gave up 5 bases and J gave up 6 bases, with 7 bases separating them. The CDR3 is CSAYRNGYTF. The CDR3, as DNA: TGCAGTGCTTACAGGAATGGCTACACCTTC.

This clonotype has only a few counts. The chain is built from TRBV7-2 and TRBJ2-7, with 8 bases aligning to TRBD2. After removal of 0 bases from V and 4 bases from J, the junction contained 11 bases not matched to a gene. The CDR3 loop spans 17 amino acids. The germline V gene encodes CDR1 SGHTA and CDR2 FQGNSA. As DNA, the CDR3 is TGTGCCAGCAGCTTAGCCCCGGGGGGGTCACTATTATACGAGCAGTACTTC. Encoded protein: CASSLAPGGSLLYEQYF.

This clonotype was found many times. The chain couples TRBV7-2 to TRBJ2-1; 14 nucleotides agree with TRBD2. V lost 5 bases, J lost 8 bases, and 8 bases stayed unmatched. Germline CDR1 and CDR2: SGHTA and FQGNSA. The CDR3 sequence is 16 residues long. CDR3 sequence reads: CASSPFGTSGGYEQFF. The CDR3 DNA reads as TGTGCCAGCAGCCCCTTCGGGACTAGCGGGGGTTATGAGCAGTTCTTC.

Only a few counts were recorded for this clonotype. V usage is TRBV20-1 and J usage is TRBJ2-1, with 9 bases aligning to TRBD1. The CDR3 runs to 15 residues. Trimming at V came to 6 bases and at J to 8 bases, leaving 14 bases not matched to a gene. Germline V gene lookup returns CDR1 DFQATT and CDR2 SNEGSKA (reference sequence). CDR3 nucleotides: TGCAGTGCCTCAGGGGGGACAGGGCTTTTGGATGAGCAGTTCTTC. It specifies CSASGGTGLLDEQFF.

This clonotype was seen only a few times. V usage is TRBV20-1 and J usage is TRBJ2-3; possible D gene TRBD2, 5 bases. This CDR3 comprises 12 residues. Germline V CDR1 and CDR2: DFQATT, SNEGSKA (reference sequence). The CDR3 here is CSRSGGTDTQYF. The CDR3 DNA follows: TGCAGCCGGAGCGGTGGGACAGATACGCAGTATTTT.